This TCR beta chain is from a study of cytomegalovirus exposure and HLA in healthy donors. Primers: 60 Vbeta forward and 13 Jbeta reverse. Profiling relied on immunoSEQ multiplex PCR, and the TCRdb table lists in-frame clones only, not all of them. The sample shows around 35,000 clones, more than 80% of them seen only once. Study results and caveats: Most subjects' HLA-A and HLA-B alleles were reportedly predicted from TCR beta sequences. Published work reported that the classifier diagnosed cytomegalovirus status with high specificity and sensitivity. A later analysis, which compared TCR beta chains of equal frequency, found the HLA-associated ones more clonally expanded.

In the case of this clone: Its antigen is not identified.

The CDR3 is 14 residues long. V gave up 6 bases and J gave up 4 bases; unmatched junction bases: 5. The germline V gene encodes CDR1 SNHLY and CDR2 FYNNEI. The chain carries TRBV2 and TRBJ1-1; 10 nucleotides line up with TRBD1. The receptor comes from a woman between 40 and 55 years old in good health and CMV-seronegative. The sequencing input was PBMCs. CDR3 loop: CASRGRTGGTEAFF. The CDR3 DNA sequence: TGTGCCAGCAGAGGGCGGACAGGGGGCACTGAAGCTTTCTTT.